The T cell receptor (beta chain) under discussion was sequenced for a study of blood T cell repertoires in COVID-19. The overall study: Whether acute or convalescent, the COVID-19 samples came from the United States, Italy and Spain. The cDNA or gDNA used as material had been derived from T cells, B-cell-depleted T cells, or PBMCs.

TCRdb's copy holds only in-frame clones and misses some; the assay was immunoSEQ multiplex PCR. The sample contains approximately 90,000 clones, under 85% of which appear only once. This sequence originates from a human donor in a cohort sampled during active COVID-19. The sample taken for sequencing was peripheral blood.

In nucleotides, the CDR3 is TGTGCCAGCAGTGGCCAGGGGGTGGATACGCAGTATTTT. It encodes CASSGQGVDTQYF. This chain connects TRBV25-1 to TRBJ2-3; TRBD1 matches 7 bases. CDR1 and CDR2 (germline): MGHDK, SYGVNS. CDR3 length: 13 residues. The ends lost 4 bases at V and 6 bases at J; junction bases unmatched: 4.